Presented here are 32 T cell receptor beta chains from one specimen sequenced in a study of blood T cell repertoires in COVID-19. Assay: immunoSEQ multiplex PCR; the TCRdb copy retains only in-frame clones and omits some. Seen here are some 100,000 clones, more than 75% observed once, and the top ten hold 4.8%. Sequenced material: peripheral blood. These receptors were taken from a woman of 80 years or more with active COVID-19.

The genes are TRBV5-1 and TRBJ2-3, with TRBD1 matching over 7 bases. Losses at the gene ends were 2 bases for V and 3 bases for J; bases not matched to a gene: 9. Per the germline V gene, CDR1 is SGHRS and CDR2 is YFSETQ. This CDR3 contains 16 residues. CDR3 nucleotides: TGCGCCAGCAGCTTCGGACAGGCAACGAGGACAGATACGCAGTATTTT. This encodes CASSFGQATRTDTQYF. Based on the CDR3 plus reference TRBV5-1 and TRBJ2-3, the full variable domain is KAGVTQTPRYLIKTRGQQVTLSCSPISGHRSVSWYQQTPGQGLQFLFEYFSETQRNKGNFPGRFSGRQFSNSRSEMNVSTLELGDSALYLCASSFGQATRTDTQYFGPGTRLTVL.

The CDR3 DNA follows: TGCGCCAGCAGCTTTACAGTAAATAAAAATGAGCAGTTCTTC. As protein: CASSFTVNKNEQFF. V is TRBV5-1 and J is TRBJ2-1; D is unresolved. The CDR3 contains 14 residues. Trimming removed 2 bases at V and 7 bases at J, with 13 bases between. Germline assignment: CDR1 SGHRS and CDR2 YFSETQ.

This sequence joins TRBV28 and TRBJ1-2; D may be TRBD1 (5 bases). Germline V lookup: CDR1 MDHEN, CDR2 SYDVKM. This CDR3 spans 14 amino acids. V lost 3 bases to trimming and J lost 5 bases, with 13 bases between them. The CDR3 is CASSFGGYVYGYTF. The CDR3 DNA reads as TGTGCCAGCAGTTTTGGGGGGTACGTGTATGGCTACACCTTC.

The rearrangement joins TRBV7-3 to TRBJ2-1; tentative D call: TRBD1 (5 bases). The CDR3 sequence is 15 residues long. Germline lookup yields CDR1 SGHTA and CDR2 FQGTGA. V was clipped by 2 bases and J by 4 bases, with 12 bases between them. CDR3 bases: TGTGCCAGCAGCTTAGGCTCAGGGCAATACAATGAGCAGTTCTTC. It translates to CASSLGSGQYNEQFF.

This clone was detected once. J is TRBJ2-5 and V is TRBV27, with 8 bases lining up with TRBD2. Germline V gives CDR1 MNHEY, CDR2 SMNVEV (reference sequence). The CDR3 contains 14 residues. V lost 6 bases to trimming and J lost 5 bases; unmatched junction nucleotides: 8. Here the CDR3 DNA reads TGTGCCAGCAGCGTAAGCGGGAGTCGGGAGACCCAGTACTTC. This translates into CASSVSGSRETQYF.

The gene calls are TRBV7-9 and TRBJ2-1, with unresolved D. This CDR3 has 15 residues. CDR1 and CDR2 from the germline V gene are SEHNR and FQNEAQ (reference sequence). V shed 5 bases and J shed 2 bases, with 13 bases lying between them. DNA of the CDR3: TGTGCCAGCAGCCTCCAGGCTGGGCCCTACAATGAGCAGTTCTTC. It specifies CASSLQAGPYNEQFF.

The chain uses TRBV6-6 and TRBJ2-3, with D unclear. V was trimmed by 10 bases and J by 5 bases, leaving 16 bases between them. The CDR3 spans 13 residues. Germline CDR1 is MNHNY and CDR2 is SVGAGI (reference sequence). In nucleotides, the CDR3 is TGTGCCACCAAAACGTACGGAGAAGATACGCAGTATTTT. It translates to CATKTYGEDTQYF.

CDR3 coding DNA: TGTGCCAGCAGCTTAGGATGGGGCCAGGGGGCGCGGGAGCAGTACTTC. Translated, it gives CASSLGWGQGAREQYF. This rearrangement joins TRBV7-2 to TRBJ2-7; 8 bases line up with TRBD1. CDR3 size: 16 residues. Germline V gives CDR1 SGHTA, CDR2 FQGNSA. With V trimmed by 1 base and J by 7 bases, 12 bases remained unmatched.

The rearrangement joins TRBV5-6 to TRBJ2-5; D possibly corresponds to TRBD2 (5 bases). V was shortened by 0 bases and J by 4 bases, with 19 bases between the two germline ends. This CDR3 comprises 17 residues. The germline V gene encodes CDR1 SGHDT and CDR2 YYEEEE. CDR3 region: CASSLAATGILGETQYF. In DNA form, the CDR3 reads TGTGCCAGCAGCTTGGCAGCGACCGGGATTTTGGGAGAGACCCAGTACTTC.

This clone showed up just a few times. The rearrangement uses TRBV4-2 and TRBJ1-4; D ambiguous. Trimming cost V 4 bases and J 4 bases, with 10 bases left between them. CDR1 is LGHNA and CDR2 is YNFKEQ in the germline V gene. This CDR3 spans 14 amino acids. This chain's CDR3 is CASSRTVDNEKLFF. CDR3 coding DNA: TGTGCCAGCAGCCGTACAGTAGATAATGAAAAACTGTTTTTT.

The chain is built from TRBV15 and TRBJ2-7; D is unresolved. CDR3 length: 14 amino acids. V was trimmed by 0 bases and J by 1 base, leaving 7 bases between them. CDR1 and CDR2 from the germline V gene are LNHNV and YYDKDF (reference sequence). The CDR3 sequence is CATSRDKPSYEQYF. CDR3 nucleotides: TGTGCCACCAGCAGAGATAAGCCATCCTACGAGCAGTACTTC.

CDR3 nucleotides: TGTGCCAGCAGTGAAGTATTAGCGGGAGCGGCAGACGAAGAGACCCAGTACTTC. It specifies CASSEVLAGAADEETQYF. The V call is TRBV6-1, the J call TRBJ2-5, with TRBD2 identical over 9 bases. V trimming: 1 base; J trimming: 3 bases; junction bases outside the gene matches: 12. Germline CDR1 reads MNHNS; CDR2 reads SASEGT. CDR3 length equals 18 residues.

V usage is TRBV6-2 or TRBV6-3 and J usage is TRBJ2-1; 10 bases are shared with TRBD2. CDR3 length: 15 residues. With 7 bases clipped from V and 3 bases from J, the junction kept 6 bases outside the gene matches. From germline, CDR1 is MNHEY and CDR2 SVGEGT. Here the CDR3 reads CASIPAGGLYNEQFF. As DNA, the CDR3 is TGTGCCAGCATCCCAGCGGGAGGGCTCTACAATGAGCAGTTCTTC.

The chain uses TRBV19 and TRBJ2-5; TRBD2 matches at 10 bases. V lost 4 bases to trimming and J lost 1 base; unmatched junction nucleotides: 3. Germline V gives CDR1 LNHDA, CDR2 SQIVND (reference sequence). This CDR3 is 15 amino acids long. CDR3 nucleotide sequence: TGTGCCAGTAGTACCCGGACTAGCGGCCAAGAGACCCAGTACTTC. Amino acid sequence: CASSTRTSGQETQYF.

As for this clone: The CDR3 carries no conserved terminal phenylalanine or tryptophan, so it likely arises from a read error. Because the CDR3's place on the DNA is in doubt, the DNA is left out and the CDR3 is given as listed by TCRdb. The chain uses TRBV11-3 and TRBJ2-6; TRBD1 was called by the table and not checked on the DNA. The germline V gene has CDR1 SGHNT and CDR2 YENEEA. Both ends counted, the CDR3 spans 10 residues. CDR3 region: CASSLWDTHL.

The chain has TRBV6-5 and TRBJ2-5; 11 positions agree with TRBD2. The CDR3 covers 15 residues. The germline V gene encodes CDR1 MNHEY and CDR2 SVGAGI. Trimming removed 5 bases from V and 4 bases from J; junction bases left unmatched: 6. The CDR3 nucleotides are TGTGCCAGCAGTCCCACCACTAGCGGGGGAGAGACCCAGTACTTC. It is translated as CASSPTTSGGETQYF.

The chain employs TRBV18 and TRBJ2-1; D is perhaps TRBD2 (6 bases). The CDR3 is 16 residues long. The V end was cut by 1 base, the J end by 5 bases, with 15 bases between. Per the germline V gene, CDR1 is KGHSH and CDR2 is LQKENI. For the CDR3, the DNA is TGTGCCAGCTCACCACGCCCCGGGAGAACACACAATGAGCAGTTCTTC. Its protein product is CASSPRPGRTHNEQFF. Full variable domain (outside the CDR3, taken from reference TRBV18 and TRBJ2-1): NAGVMQNPRHLVRRRGQEARLRCSPMKGHSHVYWYRQLPEEGLKFMVYLQKENIIDESGMPKERFSAEFPKEGPSILRIQQVVRGDSAAYFCASSPRPGRTHNEQFFGPGTRLTVL.

J is TRBJ1-3 and V is TRBV29-1; D possibly corresponds to TRBD1 (5 bases). Germline V gives CDR1 SQVTM, CDR2 ANQGSEA. The CDR3 contains 14 residues. With 3 bases removed from V and 2 bases from J, the gap between germline ends came to 11 bases. CDR3 protein: CSVDQGRTGNTIYF. The CDR3 DNA reads TGCAGCGTTGACCAGGGAAGGACTGGAAACACCATATATTTT.

The chain links TRBV5-4 to TRBJ2-1, with D perhaps TRBD1 (6 bases). The length of the CDR3 is 15 residues. The germline V gene encodes CDR1 SGHNT and CDR2 YYREEE (reference sequence). Between the trimmed V and J ends, which lost 1 base and 0 bases, there was a span of 8 bases. CDR3 protein: CASSLRGSSYNEQFF. Written as DNA, the CDR3 is TGTGCCAGCAGCTTGAGGGGGAGCTCCTACAATGAGCAGTTCTTC.

This clone was counted once. The J gene is TRBJ2-2, the V gene TRBV7-5; the D call of TRBD1 is as the table states it, not checked on the DNA. TRBV7-5 is a pseudogene locus. The CDR3 totals 15 residues. In DNA, the CDR3 is TGTGTCAGAAGCTGCAGGGTCCCAAACACCGGGGAGCTGTTTTTT. Protein: CVRSCRVPNTGELFF.

This clone has only one observation. This chain joins TRBV5-4 and TRBJ2-1; tentative D call: TRBD2 (5 bases). Trimming removed 1 base from V and 4 bases from J, with 12 bases in between. The germline V gene has CDR1 SGHNT and CDR2 YYREEE (reference sequence). This CDR3 spans 15 amino acids. CDR3 DNA: TGTGCCAGCAGCTTGCGCGCGGGCTGGTACAATGAGCAGTTCTTC. This sequence encodes CASSLRAGWYNEQFF.

The J gene is TRBJ2-1, the V gene TRBV24-1, with TRBD1 identical over 7 bases. After removal of 2 bases from V and 10 bases from J, the junction contained 10 bases not matched to a gene. Germline CDR1 and CDR2: KGHDR and SFDVKD. The CDR3 sequence is 15 residues long. The CDR3 bases are TGTGCCACCAGTGATTCTTCGACAGGGCTCAAGGAGCAGTTCTTC. This translates into CATSDSSTGLKEQFF.

CDR3 loop: CSASLSGAWHGYTF. For the CDR3, the DNA is TGCAGTGCTAGTCTGTCAGGGGCATGGCATGGCTACACCTTC. The rearrangement joins TRBV20-1 to TRBJ1-2; maybe TRBD1 (6 bases). CDR3 length: 14 residues. Trimming cost V 3 bases and J 6 bases, with 17 bases left between them. CDR1 DFQATT and CDR2 SNEGSKA come from the germline V gene (reference sequence).

This clone was recorded once. This chain joins TRBV5-1 and TRBJ2-1; tentative D call: TRBD2 (6 bases). CDR3 length equals 15 residues. In germline, CDR1 is SGHRS, CDR2 YFSETQ. The V gene lost 7 bases and the J gene lost 4 bases, with 18 bases spanning the gap. This chain's CDR3 is CASALEGTQYNEQFF. The CDR3 nucleotides are TGCGCCAGCGCCCTGGAGGGGACTCAGTACAATGAGCAGTTCTTC.

The chain links TRBV28 to TRBJ1-5; unclear D gene. This CDR3 region has 14 residues. V lost 3 bases to trimming and J lost 0 bases, with 6 bases between them. CDR1 and CDR2 from the germline V gene are MDHEN and SYDVKM. CDR3 bases: TGTGCCAGCAGTTTGGGAGATAGCAATCAGCCCCAGCATTTT. Amino acids: CASSLGDSNQPQHF.

As to this clone: A read error may account for a junction end that differs from germline. This chain uses TRBV27 with TRBJ2-7; D might be TRBD2 (5 bases). Per the germline V gene, CDR1 is MNHEY and CDR2 is SMNVEV (reference sequence). CDR3 length equals 8 residues. The CDR3 sequence is CASSSPGF. DNA for the CDR3: TGTGCCAGCAGTTCCCCGGGGTTC.

This rearrangement joins TRBV3-1 (or the pseudogene TRBV3-2) to TRBJ2-7; D may be TRBD2 (6 bases). The V end was cut by 4 bases, the J end by 4 bases, with 11 bases between. Germline values: CDR1 LGHDT, CDR2 YNNKEL (reference sequence). The CDR3 consists of 13 residues. The CDR3 sequence is CASSRRGSYEQYF. CDR3 DNA sequence: TGTGCCAGCAGCCGGAGGGGATCATACGAGCAGTACTTC.

The V call is TRBV7-3, the J call TRBJ1-3; no clear D. Germline V gene data show CDR1 as SGHTA and CDR2 as FQGTGA. V lost 4 bases and J lost 0, with 10 bases in between. This CDR3 is 15 amino acids long. The CDR3: CASSSVRSSGNTIYF. The CDR3 DNA reads as TGTGCCAGCAGCTCTGTCCGGAGCTCTGGAAACACCATATATTTT.

The V gene is TRBV4-1, the J gene TRBJ2-1, with 12 bases lining up with TRBD2. This CDR3 spans 18 amino acids. CDR1 and CDR2 from the germline V gene are MGHRA and YSYEKL. Trimming at V came to 3 bases and at J to 4 bases, leaving 10 bases not matched to a gene. CDR3 in amino acids: CASSQGTHGLAGYNEQFF. The CDR3 nucleotides are TGCGCCAGCAGCCAGGGAACTCACGGACTAGCGGGATACAATGAGCAGTTCTTC.

The chain links TRBV28 to TRBJ1-6; maybe TRBD1 (6 bases). The V gene's germline CDR1 is MDHEN and CDR2 SYDVKM. Trimming removed 7 bases at V and 10 bases at J, with 17 bases between. The CDR3 consists of 14 residues. CDR3 amino acids: CASIRGQQGSPLHF. CDR3 nucleotides: TGTGCCAGCATAAGGGGCCAACAGGGATCACCCCTCCACTTT.

V gene TRBV19 combines with J gene TRBJ1-2; no firm D call. This CDR3 comprises 10 residues. Germline V gives CDR1 LNHDA, CDR2 SQIVND (reference sequence). V gave up 5 bases and J gave up 13 bases, with 11 bases separating them. In DNA form, the CDR3 reads TGTGCCAGTAGTTCGCGGGCCATCACCTTC. Translation: CASSSRAITF.

The chain recombines TRBV6-5 with TRBJ2-3; no reliable D call. The V and J ends lost 6 bases and 2 bases respectively, with 9 bases between them. Per the germline V gene, CDR1 is MNHEY and CDR2 is SVGAGI. CDR3 size: 13 residues. The CDR3 loop is CASSPRYTDTQYF. CDR3 bases: TGTGCCAGCAGCCCCAGATACACAGATACGCAGTATTTT.